This T cell receptor (beta chain) emerged from a study of CD8+ T cells in alopecia areata. Following extraction, RNA underwent reverse transcription to cDNA, which served as the sequencing template. Assay used: immunoSEQ multiplex PCR; TCRdb lists only in-frame clones, some missing. The profile shows 110,000 or so clones, about 61% of them singletons. In germline, CDR1 is SQVTM, CDR2 ANQGSEA. CDR3 length equals 13 residues. The V gene lost 7 bases and the J gene lost 0 bases, with 9 bases spanning the gap. This chain joins TRBV29-1 and TRBJ2-2, with D unresolved. Material: CD4+ T cells sorted from blood. This clonotype originated in a human donor in good health. The CDR3 DNA sequence: TGCAGCGCCCGAACGGCGAACACCGGGGAGCTGTTTTTT. Its protein product is CSARTANTGELFF.